This TCR beta chain was recovered during a study of response to subunit inactivated influenza vaccine. The V and J ends lost 4 bases and 3 bases, in that order; junction bases with no gene match: 6. In germline, CDR1 is WSHSY, CDR2 SAAADI. CDR3 length: 15 amino acids. TCRdb reprocessed the RT-PCR reads via MiXCR and lists one record per CDR3 protein. The sample shows some 500,000 distinct CDR3 sequences, less than 30% of them seen only once. This clonotype was detected ten times or more. The TCR comes from a man in his fifties who received an inactivated influenza vaccine. The sequenced sample was CD4+ T cells sorted from PBMCs, obtained around 5 days after vaccination. The chain carries TRBV10-2 and TRBJ2-5; TRBD2 aligns across 9 bases. In nucleotides, the CDR3 is TGCGCCAGCAGTGCGGTGGCTAGCGGGAAAGAGACCCAGTACTTC. Residues: CASSAVASGKETQYF.